The next 5 T cell receptor beta chains were all read from a single sample in a study of response to subunit inactivated influenza vaccine. Via MiXCR, TCRdb re-called the RT-PCR reads, giving one row per CDR3 protein. The sample consists of 400,000 to 550,000 distinct CDR3 sequences, roughly 25% of them appearing once. Sequences were derived from CD4+ T cells sorted from PBMCs, sampled 5 days after vaccination. Source of these receptors: a man in his fifties or sixties who received an inactivated influenza vaccine.

V is TRBV10-2 and J is TRBJ2-7, with D tentatively TRBD1 (6 bases). V was trimmed by 7 bases and J by 4 bases, leaving 17 bases between them. The germline V gene encodes CDR1 WSHSY and CDR2 SAAADI. This CDR3 spans 14 amino acids. The CDR3 reads CASNVAGERYEQYF. Here the CDR3 DNA reads TGCGCCAGCAATGTAGCAGGGGAGCGGTACGAGCAGTACTTC.

This clonotype was seen a few times. The rearrangement links TRBV29-1 to TRBJ1-1; the match to TRBD1 covers 8 bases. The V gene end was trimmed by 3 bases and the J gene end by 2 bases; junction bases not matched to a gene: 5. Germline CDR1 is SQVTM and CDR2 is ANQGSEA. CDR3 length: 14 amino acids. CDR3 sequence (DNA): TGCAGCGTTGATAAGACAGGGGTAAACACTGAAGCTTTCTTT. This translates into CSVDKTGVNTEAFF.

A few counts support this clonotype. The CDR3 nucleotides read TGTGCCAGCAGTCCTATCGGAGGGCACTATGGCTACACCTTC. Its protein product is CASSPIGGHYGYTF. This chain links TRBV6-1 with TRBJ1-2; D is unclear. CDR3 size: 14 residues. Germline CDR1 reads MNHNS; CDR2 reads SASEGT. Deletions cut 5 bases from V and 3 bases from J, with 13 bases between.

V is TRBV9 and J is TRBJ2-7, with TRBD2 matching 9 bases. The V segment lost 1 base and the J segment 6 bases; nucleotides outside the gene matches: 8. There are 15 residues in the CDR3. Germline lookup yields CDR1 SGDLS and CDR2 YYNGEE. The CDR3 DNA follows: TGTGCCAGCAGCGTACTCAGCGGGGGGTTTGGCGAGCAGTACTTC. Its protein product is CASSVLSGGFGEQYF.

The rearrangement joins TRBV28 to TRBJ2-3; 7 nucleotides agree with TRBD2. The CDR3 extends over 16 amino acids. The ends lost 6 bases at V and 2 bases at J; junction bases unmatched: 11. CDR1 and CDR2 (germline): MDHEN, SYDVKM. Written as DNA, the CDR3 is TGTGCCAGCAGACCGGGGGGAATTCGTTCCACAGATACGCAGTATTTT. As protein: CASRPGGIRSTDTQYF.